These 4 T cell receptor beta chains were sequenced from one sample in a study of blood T cells in healthy people across ages. A sample-barcoded 5' primer and a J-beta primer mix were used in a second PCR of about 6 to 12 cycles. TCRdb processed the 5' RACE reads anew with MiXCR; each CDR3 protein has one entry. The profile shows over a million distinct CDR3 sequences, roughly 24% of them singletons. In addition, the sample was reused for a study of T cells of mothers and their children.

Sample: blood. These receptors were collected from a girl aged 2-9 years in good health.

This clonotype was seen a handful of times. The chain combines TRBV2 with TRBJ2-3; 10 positions agree with TRBD2. The CDR3 is 17 residues long. Germline CDR1 reads SNHLY; CDR2 reads FYNNEI. J lost 7 bases, V lost 0 bases, and 10 bases had no gene match. This chain's CDR3 is CASSEALPTSGLYTQYF. CDR3 sequence (DNA): TGTGCCAGCAGTGAAGCGCTTCCGACTAGCGGGTTATATACGCAGTATTTT.

V gene TRBV11-1 combines with J gene TRBJ2-6; D might be TRBD2 (5 bases). The CDR3 length is 17 residues. Trimming stripped 1 base from V and 0 bases from J, with 10 bases between. Germline V gives CDR1 SGHAT, CDR2 FQDESV (reference sequence). CDR3 sequence reads: CASSLVGGSSGANVLTF. Here the CDR3 DNA reads TGTGCCAGCAGCTTAGTCGGCGGGTCCTCTGGGGCCAACGTCCTGACTTTC.

This sequence joins TRBV28 and TRBJ2-1; 7 nucleotides match TRBD2. Losses at the gene ends were 8 bases for V and 7 bases for J; bases not matched to a gene: 11. In germline, CDR1 is MDHEN, CDR2 SYDVKM. This CDR3 has 14 amino acids. The DNA of the CDR3 is TGTGCCAGCGGTGGGGGGGAGCTGAGTAATGAGCAGTTCTTC. Translating it yields CASGGGELSNEQFF.

This clonotype has only a few counts. The J gene is TRBJ2-1, the V gene TRBV29-1, with D perhaps TRBD2 (5 bases). This CDR3 is built from 14 residues. Trimming stripped 4 bases from V and 1 base from J, with 11 bases between. Germline-derived CDR1 and CDR2 are SQVTM and ANQGSEA. CDR3 sequence reads: CSVAGRDSYNEQFF. In DNA form, the CDR3 reads TGCAGCGTTGCAGGCCGGGATTCCTACAATGAGCAGTTCTTC.